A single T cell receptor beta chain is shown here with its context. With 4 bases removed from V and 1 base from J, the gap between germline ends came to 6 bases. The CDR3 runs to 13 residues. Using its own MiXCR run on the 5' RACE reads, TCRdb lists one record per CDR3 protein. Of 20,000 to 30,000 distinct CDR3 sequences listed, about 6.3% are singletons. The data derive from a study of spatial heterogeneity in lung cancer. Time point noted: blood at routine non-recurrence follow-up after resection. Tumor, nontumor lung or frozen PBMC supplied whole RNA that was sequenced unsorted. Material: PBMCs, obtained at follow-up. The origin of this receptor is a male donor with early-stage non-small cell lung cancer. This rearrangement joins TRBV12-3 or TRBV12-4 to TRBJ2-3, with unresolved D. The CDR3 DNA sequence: TGTGCCAGCAGTTCGCCCGGCACAGATACGCAGTATTTT. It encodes CASSSPGTDTQYF.